A selection of T cell receptor beta chains follows, all from one sample in a study of T cell repertoires in cytomegalovirus infection. TCRdb reanalysed the reads using MiXCR and keeps one entry per CDR3 protein. Altogether under 800,000 distinct CDR3 sequences are present, approximately 24% being singletons, with the ten largest covering approximately 8.2%. Sequencing used CD8+ T cells from PBMCs. The receptors were sampled from a human donor in good health (CMV status not recorded). Some clones in this sample may be carry-over from other donors' samples. Each CDR3 is given with its conserved first and last residue. Clone size is not always given. Where it is, it says once, few, many or a class for expanded clones.

. | TRBV20-1 | 16 | CSASEVGTGAVTEAFF
few | TRBV4-1 | 15 | CASSLRDTKTYEQYF
few | TRBV14 | 18 | CASSQREGQGTGRYEQYF
. | TRBV20-1 | 15 | CSVRTGAGVTDTQYF
. | TRBV14 | 15 | CASSPGFWSYNEQFF
many | TRBV7-9 | 16 | CASSSKGQGNQETQYF
many | TRBV7-8 | 18 | CASSSERRPSSFLYGYTF
. | TRBV27 | 16 | CASSLGSGGGPYEQYF
many | TRBV7-2 | 15 | CASSSPASGAYEQYF
few | TRBV4-2 | 16 | CASSSGGQYSTDTQYF
. | TRBV13 | 13 | CASSLAESQTQYF
once | TRBV27 | 11 | CACGRQETQYF
few | TRBV14 | 13 | CASSQGTLDEQFF
many | TRBV27 | 13 | CASSFADAYEQYF
few | TRBV12-3/TRBV12-4 | 16 | CASKIRRGPHTDTQYF
. | TRBV2 | 16 | CASGGTAHYSYNEQFF
few | TRBV14 | 16 | CASRDSVSANTGELFF
few | TRBV9 | 15 | CASSVAGTDYNEQFF
few | TRBV10-2 | 14 | CASYYTAGTGELFF
few | TRBV2 | 15 | CASRQPTRMNTEAFF
many | TRBV6-5 | 14 | CASSYSASGTEAFF
few | TRBV2 | 18 | CASSDEGRWTRGDQPQHF
many | TRBV7-8 | 16 | CASSLVGGYLNTEAFF
many | TRBV11-1 | 17 | CASRDSTSGGAYNEQFF
. | TRBV29-1 | 13 | CSCFVGGGTEAFF
. | TRBV13 | 18 | CASSLVATTATNTGELFF
. | TRBV4-1 | 13 | CASSPRAGQEAFF
few | TRBV6-2/TRBV6-3 | 16 | CASSYPRRDMVSEQFF
few | TRBV2 | 13 | CASSVDSSNEQFF
. | TRBV29-1 | 12 | CSVEKEGYGYTF
few | TRBV19 | 14 | CASSLPGAGVGYTF
many | TRBV7-8 | 16 | CASSPNDPRGSGELFF
. | TRBV15 | 13 | CATRKTPNTEAFF
. | TRBV20-1 | 13 | CSAEGPREDTQYF
many | TRBV6-1 | 16 | CASSEVAGVDQETQYF
few | TRBV5-1 | 14 | CASSILTGTYGYTF
many | TRBV7-8 | 16 | CASSLSSRGSTDTQYF
few | TRBV7-9 | 16 | CASSPAGAYSTDTQYF
few | TRBV25-1 | 12 | CASSGFGSPLHF
few | TRBV7-9 | 15 | CASSWGPVDGETQYF
. | TRBV4-1 | 15 | CASSEVDRYESGYTF
. | TRBV20-1 | 18 | CSARDPPDRVFIGQPQHF
few | TRBV29-1 | 14 | CSVSGTVSYNEQFF
many | TRBV20-1 | 16 | CSARAAGWGSYNEQFF
few | TRBV6-2/TRBV6-3 | 13 | CASSNVDYNEQFF
few | TRBV5-4 | 12 | CASRLAPNEQFF
. | TRBV5-1 | 15 | CASSSNGGAYNEQFF
. | TRBV28 | 17 | CASSSGTGAGGPDTQYF
. | TRBV29-1 | 11 | CSVTNTGELFF
. | TRBV27 | 14 | CASSYRRLGTEAFF
. | TRBV12-3/TRBV12-4 | 13 | CASTPENLGTQYF
many | TRBV7-6 | 12 | CASSPYENEQFF
many | TRBV7-2 | 16 | CASRSGLLSGANVLTF